The T cell receptor beta chain described here comes from a study of cytomegalovirus exposure and HLA in healthy donors. Findings and limits, study-wide: The number of N-insertions in an Asian-associated ancestry cluster was reportedly below the roughly 670-donor mean in a later analysis.

Note on this clone: Its antigen is as yet unknown.

The PCR used 60 Vbeta and 13 Jbeta primers. How the authors handled the data: Later, an analysis found 75 million to 100 million unique TCR beta chains, and some 10 million of these were shared. TCRdb keeps only in-frame clones here, not all; method: immunoSEQ multiplex PCR. The D gene and trimming were derived from the DNA, and the V and J assignments and clone size from that table. The sample lists about 150,000 clones, about 82% seen once, with roughly 4.3% in the top ten. Germline lookup yields CDR1 LNHNV and CDR2 YYDKDF (reference sequence). V gave up 6 bases and J gave up 3 bases; unmatched junction bases: 10. CDR3 size: 18 residues.

The chain uses TRBV15 and TRBJ2-5; TRBD2 matches at 16 bases. Source material: PBMCs. This sequence was found in a woman in her thirties or forties in good health and CMV-seropositive. CDR3 coding DNA: TGTGCCACCAGTCTGGTCCGGGGACTAGCGGGGGGGAAAGAGACCCAGTACTTC. Its protein product is CATSLVRGLAGGKETQYF. Full variable domain (rest looked up from reference TRBV15 and TRBJ2-5): DAMVIQNPRYQVTQFGKPVTLSCSQTLNHNVMYWYQQKSSQAPKLLFHYYDKDFNNEADTPDNFQSRRPNTSFCFLDIRSPGLGDTAMYLCATSLVRGLAGGKETQYFGPGTRLLVL.